This T cell receptor (beta chain) was retrieved from a study of shared clonotypes between healthy human individuals. Turning to the study itself: Per donor, three plates held CD4 naive cells, three held CD4 memory, two held CD8 naive and one held CD8 memory. Study-level points and caveats: Relative to memory subsets, naive subsets generally showed larger estimated richness.

CD45RO-negative cells were positively selected for CCR7, leaving out terminally differentiated effector memory CD45RA+ cells. The CDR3 contains 16 residues. In germline, CDR1 is MNHEY, CDR2 SMNVEV (reference sequence). V dropped 6 bases and J dropped 6 bases, with 21 bases sitting between them. The study ran the assay at deep level. Authors' methods: ImmunoSEQ yielded junction-only sequences lacking quality scores, so filtering differed. TCRdb's table, derived via immunoSEQ multiplex PCR, lists solely in-frame clones and lacks some. Clone size and the V and J calls come from that table; the DNA yielded D and trimming. The sample includes millions of clones, approximately 95% of them seen just once. With regard to this clone: What it binds is not known.

This chain connects TRBV27 to TRBJ2-1, with D tentatively TRBD2 (5 bases). The sequence derives from a man aged 18-30 years in good health. Material: naive CD8+ T cells sorted from blood. CDR3 in DNA: TGTGCCAGCAGCCTACTAAGCGGAAACACCCTCAATGAGCAGTTCTTC. Its protein is CASSLLSGNTLNEQFF.